The rows below give T cell receptor beta chains drawn from one sample of a study of lymphopenia after photon versus proton radiotherapy. This table comes from immunoSEQ multiplex PCR, and its TCRdb copy is limited to in-frame clones, with some not included. Here the sample spans approximately 25,000 clones, about nine tenths being singletons. Sample: peripheral blood, taken from a patient treated with photon-based radiotherapy. These receptors were taken from a man aged 50-60 years with gastric cancer. Both conserved end residues are part of each CDR3. The order of the fields is CDR3 DNA, CDR3 protein, V gene, J gene, D gene, clone size. D genes are given only for firm matches. Rows may omit the clone size; those that give it use once, few, many or a size class.

TGCGCCAGCAGCCCCTCGAACAGGGGCCCTCCCATCCATGAGCAGTTCTTC,CASSPSNRGPPIHEQFF,TRBV5-1,TRBJ2-1,TRBD1,-
TGTGCCAGCAGCCCTTCAGTACGGGACAGGGCCTCCAGTACGCAGTATTTT,CASSPSVRDRASSTQYF,TRBV11-3,TRBJ2-3,TRBD1,once
TGTGCCAGCAGGGACGACAGGGATGGCTACACCTTC,CASRDDRDGYTF,TRBV6-6,TRBJ1-2,TRBD1,-
TGCGCCAGCAGCTTGGCCATGGAGACCCAGTACTTC,CASSLAMETQYF,TRBV5-1,TRBJ2-5,-,-
TGTGCCAGCAGTGGGACTAGCGGGGGCCGCACAGATACGCAGTATTTT,CASSGTSGGRTDTQYF,TRBV25-1,TRBJ2-3,TRBD2,-
TGTGCCAGTAGTTCCCTCCGGGACAGGGGTAACAATCAGCCCCAGCATTTT,CASSSLRDRGNNQPQHF,TRBV19,TRBJ1-5,TRBD1,-
TGTGCCAGCAGCTTGCCAGGGGGTGGCTACACCTTC,CASSLPGGGYTF,TRBV5-5,TRBJ1-2,TRBD1,-
TGTGCCAGTAGTTTTAGACAGACTAACACTGAAGCTTTCTTT,CASSFRQTNTEAFF,TRBV19,TRBJ1-1,-,-
TGCGCCAGCAGTCGTCCGGCTGATTGCTACACCTTC,CASSRPADCYTF,TRBV23-1,TRBJ1-2,-,-
TGTGCCAGTAGTATCGAGGGTTGGCAAGAGACCCAGTACTTC,CASSIEGWQETQYF,TRBV19,TRBJ2-5,-,-
TGCGCCAGCAGCCAAGATCTGTCACGCCAAGAGACCCAGTACTTC,CASSQDLSRQETQYF,TRBV4-1,TRBJ2-5,-,once
TGCGCCAGCAGCCAAGCACAGGGCATGAACACTGAAGCTTTCTTT,CASSQAQGMNTEAFF,TRBV4-3,TRBJ1-1,-,-
TGTGCCATCAGTGATCGGACTGGCCTATCACCCCTCCACTTT,CAISDRTGLSPLHF,TRBV10-3,TRBJ1-6,-,-
TGCGCCAGCAGCCCGAAGGGCGGGAGCTCCTATAATTCACCCCTCCACTTT,CASSPKGGSSYNSPLHF,TRBV4-3,TRBJ1-6,-,-
TGTGCCAGCAGATACAGGGGGAGTGCTGAAAAACTGTTTTTT,CASRYRGSAEKLFF,TRBV27,TRBJ1-4,TRBD1,-
TGCGCCAGCAGCTTGGAGGGGGGCGGCAATCAGCCCCAGCATTTT,CASSLEGGGNQPQHF,TRBV5-1,TRBJ1-5,-,-
TGTGCCAGCAGCTTCGGACTCCAGCTTTACGAGCAGTACTTC,CASSFGLQLYEQYF,TRBV11-1,TRBJ2-7,-,-
TGTGCCAGCACCGCAGGGGAGAACACTGAAGCTTTCTTT,CASTAGENTEAFF,TRBV6-1,TRBJ1-1,-,few